The rows below give T cell receptor beta chains drawn from one sample of a study of T cells after yellow fever vaccination. TCRdb redid the calling of the 5' RACE reads with MiXCR, one entry per CDR3 protein. The table includes some 320,000 distinct CDR3 sequences, about 8.7% detected once. Material: PBMCs, obtained on the day of the first yellow fever vaccination. These receptors originate from a man aged 18 to 30 who received the YFV17D yellow fever vaccine. Each CDR3 is given with its conserved first and last residue. D genes are given only for firm matches. Clone size, where shown, is once, few, many, or a class for clones that have expanded.

V: TRBV4-2
size: -
D: -
J: TRBJ1-6
DNA: TGTGCCAGCAGCCAACCAGGGAACTTCCGGAGCCCCCTCCACTTT
CDR3: CASSQPGNFRSPLHF

V: TRBV7-3
size: -
D: -
J: TRBJ2-2
DNA: TGTGCCAGCAGCCCTAGGTCCCCCGGGGAGCTGTTTTTT
CDR3: CASSPRSPGELFF

V: TRBV7-2
size: few
D: TRBD1
J: TRBJ1-5
DNA: TGTGCCAGCAGCTCTGACAGGGTTCAGCCCCAGCATTTT
CDR3: CASSSDRVQPQHF

V: TRBV20-1
size: -
D: TRBD1
J: TRBJ2-7
DNA: TGCAGTGCTAGATCGGGGACAGCCTACGAGCAGTACTTC
CDR3: CSARSGTAYEQYF

V: TRBV6-5
size: -
D: -
J: TRBJ2-1
DNA: TGTGCCAGCAGTTATTCTAGCCCCAATGAGCAGTTCTTC
CDR3: CASSYSSPNEQFF

V: TRBV7-3
size: few
D: -
J: TRBJ1-3
DNA: TGTGCCAGCAGCTTAAACGCTCCAGCAACGGGAAACACCATATATTTT
CDR3: CASSLNAPATGNTIYF

V: TRBV11-2
size: many
D: -
J: TRBJ1-5
DNA: TGTGCCAGCAGCTTATCGGGGGGCCCCAATCAGCCCCAGCATTTT
CDR3: CASSLSGGPNQPQHF

V: TRBV30
size: -
D: -
J: TRBJ2-1
DNA: TGTGCCTGGAGCCCCCAGGGTGAGCAGTTCTTC
CDR3: CAWSPQGEQFF

V: TRBV13
size: few
D: TRBD1
J: TRBJ2-7
DNA: TGTGCCAGCAGCTTAGTGGGACAGGGATTCTACGAGCAGTACTTC
CDR3: CASSLVGQGFYEQYF

V: TRBV7-3
size: -
D: -
J: TRBJ2-3
DNA: TGTGCCAGCAGCTCGGAGGCTTACACAGATACGCAGTATTTT
CDR3: CASSSEAYTDTQYF

V: TRBV3-1
size: -
D: -
J: TRBJ1-3
DNA: TGTGCCAGCAGCCATGTCCGGGACGGAAACACCATATATTTT
CDR3: CASSHVRDGNTIYF

V: TRBV5-4
size: -
D: TRBD2
J: TRBJ2-2
DNA: TGTGCCAGCCTCGAGCGGGGGGGCAAGAACACCGGGGAGCTGTTTTTT
CDR3: CASLERGGKNTGELFF

V: TRBV29-1
size: many
D: -
J: TRBJ2-5
DNA: TGCAGCGTTGGCAGGGTCCAAGAGACCCAGTACTTC
CDR3: CSVGRVQETQYF

V: TRBV12-3/TRBV12-4
size: -
D: TRBD1
J: TRBJ1-1
DNA: TGTGCCAGCAACCCAGGGGGCCCTGGTGCTTTCTTT
CDR3: CASNPGGPGAFF

V: TRBV7-2
size: few
D: -
J: TRBJ2-3
DNA: TGTGCCAGCAGCGACGAGGGGTTAGATACGCAGTATTTT
CDR3: CASSDEGLDTQYF